The 4 T cell receptor beta chains below all came from one sample that was sequenced in a study of control samples from healthy donors and cancer patients. Assay: immunoSEQ multiplex PCR; the TCRdb copy retains only in-frame clones and omits some. Of about 54,000 clones in the sample, roughly 96% were seen once. Sequenced sample: blood. The receptors were gathered from a young woman in good health.

The genes are TRBV19 and TRBJ2-7; 10 bases are a match to TRBD2. Germline loops: CDR1 LNHDA, CDR2 SQIVND (reference sequence). The CDR3 runs 16 residues. V was clipped by 5 bases and J by 7 bases; unmatched bases: 14. CDR3: CASSPLAGTFPGEQYF. CDR3 coding DNA: TGTGCCAGTAGTCCACTAGCGGGAACCTTCCCGGGAGAGCAGTACTTC.

This clone was seen more than once but under ten times. This sequence joins TRBV19 and TRBJ1-5; D perhaps matches TRBD1 (6 bases). This CDR3 contains 15 residues. Trimming removed 0 bases at V and 4 bases at J, with 10 bases between. Germline loops: CDR1 LNHDA, CDR2 SQIVND (reference sequence). DNA for the CDR3: TGTGCCAGTAGTATAGACGGACAGCCGAATCAGCCCCAGCATTTT. It translates to CASSIDGQPNQPQHF.

V and J are TRBV2 and TRBJ2-1, with TRBD2 as a possible D gene (6 bases). Germline loops: CDR1 SNHLY, CDR2 FYNNEI. The V gene lost 10 bases and the J gene lost 2 bases, with 12 bases spanning the gap. This CDR3 spans 13 amino acids. CDR3 in amino acids: CATLAPTYNEQFF. CDR3 sequence (DNA): TGTGCCACCCTAGCGCCAACCTACAATGAGCAGTTCTTC.

The rearrangement uses TRBV12-3 or TRBV12-4 and TRBJ2-7, with no clear D. Trimming took 6 bases from V and 4 from J, leaving 7 bases between them. The CDR3 loop spans 11 amino acids. CDR3 DNA sequence: TGTGCCAGCAGCGGCAGATACGAGCAGTACTTC. Residues: CASSGRYEQYF.